Each of the 23 T cell receptor beta chains below was sequenced from the same sample in a study of beta chain features in type 1 diabetes. Overall study findings and caveats: Patients with Type 1 diabetes showed moderately but significantly shorter TCRB CDR3s in all four CD4+ subsets.

Antigen specificity for these receptors is unknown. Expressed TCRB transcripts were sequenced after all isolated RNA was converted to cDNA. Produced via immunoSEQ multiplex PCR; TCRdb's table is partial and in-frame only. Seen here are over 25,000 clones, 45% to 65% observed once, and the top ten hold 1.5%. The sequencing input was Tregs from blood. These receptors were obtained from a young woman with type 1 diabetes.

This clone was seen a few times. The chain has TRBV18 and TRBJ2-5; TRBD1 matches at 8 bases. The CDR3 sequence is 20 residues long. J gave up 5 bases and V 3 bases, and 23 bases lay outside the gene matches. CDR1 is KGHSH, CDR2 LQKENI, per germline. CDR3 in DNA: TGTGCCAGCTCACCGTACAAAACCCGGACAGGGATGTTGTCTCTGGAGACCCAGTACTTC. Translating gives CASSPYKTRTGMLSLETQYF.

This clone has a handful of counts. This rearrangement joins TRBV7-2 to TRBJ2-3; perhaps TRBD1 as D (6 bases). Per germline, CDR1 SGHTA and CDR2 FQGNSA. The length of the CDR3 is 15 residues. V gave up 2 bases and J gave up 2 bases, with 11 bases separating them. In nucleotides, the CDR3 is TGTGCCAGCAGCTTATCCGGACAGCTCACAGATACGCAGTATTTT. It codes for CASSLSGQLTDTQYF.

V gene TRBV28 combines with J gene TRBJ1-2; tentatively, D is TRBD1 (5 bases). V lost 3 bases and J lost 8, with 13 bases in between. The CDR3 totals 13 residues. Germline V lookup: CDR1 MDHEN, CDR2 SYDVKM. The CDR3, as DNA: TGTGCCAGCAGTTTTTTAGCCGGGGGGGGCTACACCTTC. This codes for CASSFLAGGGYTF.

The rearrangement joins TRBV5-1 to TRBJ2-1; TRBD2 matches at 15 bases. The CDR3 extends over 19 amino acids. Germline V CDR1 and CDR2: SGHRS, YFSETQ. The V and J ends lost 0 bases and 7 bases, in that order; junction bases with no gene match: 11. CDR3 loop: CASSLGSGTSGRSRNEQFF. CDR3 in DNA: TGCGCCAGCAGCTTGGGCTCCGGGACTAGCGGGAGGAGTAGGAATGAGCAGTTCTTC.

With regard to this clone: Other DNA sequences within the sample encode an identical CDR3. The chain uses TRBV27 and TRBJ2-1; a possible D gene is TRBD2 (5 bases). This CDR3 region has 14 residues. Trimming shortened V by 4 bases and J by 9 bases, and 16 bases separated the two germline ends. The germline gives CDR1 MNHEY, CDR2 SMNVEV (reference sequence). CDR3 bases: TGTGCCAGCAGTTCCTCCCTACTAGTCCGTGAGCAGTTCTTC. Amino acids: CASSSSLLVREQFF.

In its sample, this clone was seen a few times. The chain couples TRBV7-8 to TRBJ2-7; maybe TRBD1 (5 bases). Trimming left V 5 bases short and J 4 bases short, with 24 bases between. The germline gives CDR1 SGHVS, CDR2 FQNEAQ. This CDR3 spans 17 amino acids. The CDR3, as DNA: TGTGCCAGCAGCCCGACCAATTGGGGCTATCTGCCTTACGAGCAGTACTTC. This encodes CASSPTNWGYLPYEQYF.

The J gene is TRBJ1-6, the V gene TRBV5-1; 11 nucleotides align to TRBD1. Trimming removed 0 bases from V and 7 bases from J; junction bases left unmatched: 6. The V gene's germline CDR1 is SGHRS and CDR2 YFSETQ. This CDR3 has 17 amino acids. The CDR3: CASSLVPGDRGNSPLHF. CDR3 coding DNA: TGCGCCAGCAGCTTGGTACCCGGGGACAGGGGGAATTCACCCCTCCACTTT.

In nucleotides, the CDR3 is TGTGCCAGCTATAAGCCACGACAGGAGTCTAGCAATCAGCCCCAGCATTTT. Amino acid sequence: CASYKPRQESSNQPQHF. The chain is built from TRBV28 and TRBJ1-5; D perhaps matches TRBD1 (6 bases). Trimming left V 8 bases short and J 0 bases short, with 20 bases between. The V gene's germline CDR1 is MDHEN and CDR2 SYDVKM. This CDR3 contains 17 residues.

The rearrangement uses TRBV28 and TRBJ2-5; 15 bases are a match to TRBD2. J lost 2 bases, V lost 6 bases, and 10 bases had no gene match. The CDR3 extends over 18 amino acids. Germline V gene lookup returns CDR1 MDHEN and CDR2 SYDVKM. CDR3 sequence: CASSRGGTSGRTQETQYF. The CDR3 DNA follows: TGTGCCAGCAGCCGAGGTGGGACTAGCGGGAGGACTCAAGAGACCCAGTACTTC.

The sample holds one count of this clone. The V call is TRBV27, the J call TRBJ2-7; possibly TRBD1 for D (5 bases). Trimming left V 6 bases short and J 3 bases short, with 15 bases between. This CDR3 has 14 residues. Germline lookup yields CDR1 MNHEY and CDR2 SMNVEV (reference sequence). CDR3 amino acids: CASRNPGNYYEQYF. CDR3 DNA sequence: TGTGCCAGCAGAAATCCAGGGAACTACTACGAGCAGTACTTC.

Only a few counts were recorded for this clone. The chain is built from TRBV5-4 and TRBJ1-1; 9 nucleotides align to TRBD1. The V gene's germline CDR1 is SGHNT and CDR2 YYREEE (reference sequence). With V trimmed by 0 bases and J by 11 bases, 5 bases remained unmatched. The CDR3 extends over 13 amino acids. CDR3 region: CASSLGGTGLAFF. CDR3 nucleotides: TGTGCCAGCAGCTTGGGGGGGACAGGGTTGGCTTTCTTT.

The table lists this clone with a few counts. The genes are TRBV5-6 and TRBJ2-5; TRBD2 aligns across 8 bases. Per germline, CDR1 SGHDT and CDR2 YYEEEE. This CDR3 is built from 17 residues. V lost 0 bases, J lost 3 bases, and 10 bases stayed unmatched. As DNA, the CDR3 is TGTGCCAGCAGCTTGGTGGGGCGGGAGGCCGGGGAAGAGACCCAGTACTTC. Its protein product is CASSLVGREAGEETQYF.

This clone showed up just a few times. This chain uses TRBV19 with TRBJ1-2; D perhaps matches TRBD1 (6 bases). The V end was cut by 7 bases, the J end by 5 bases, with 17 bases between. CDR3 size: 14 residues. Per the germline V gene, CDR1 is LNHDA and CDR2 is SQIVND (reference sequence). DNA of the CDR3: TGTGCCAGTACCCCTGAGACAGGCCTTTATGGCTACACCTTC. Translation gives CASTPETGLYGYTF.

The CDR3 here is CASNLASIDPTDTQYF. CDR3 in DNA: TGTGCCAGCAACCTAGCCTCAATTGATCCCACAGATACGCAGTATTTT. V gene TRBV2 combines with J gene TRBJ2-3, with a possible D match to TRBD2 (5 bases). This CDR3 comprises 16 residues. Trimming left V 7 bases short and J 2 bases short, with 19 bases between. Per germline, CDR1 SNHLY and CDR2 FYNNEI. The full variable domain, in which reference TRBV2 and TRBJ2-3 provide the parts outside the CDR3, is EPEVTQTPSHQVTQMGQEVILRCVPISNHLYFYWYRQILGQKVEFLVSFYNNEISEKSEIFDDQFSVERPDGSNFTLKIRSTKLEDSAMYFCASNLASIDPTDTQYFGPGTRLTVL.

V is TRBV11-3 and J is TRBJ2-5; 7 positions agree with TRBD2. The V segment lost 1 base and the J segment 5 bases; nucleotides outside the gene matches: 10. This CDR3 is built from 16 residues. Per germline, CDR1 SGHNT and CDR2 YENEEA. The CDR3, as DNA: TGTGCCAGCAGCTTAGGGGCGCTCGCGGGAGTGGAGACCCAGTACTTC. It yields the protein CASSLGALAGVETQYF.

This chain uses TRBV25-1 with TRBJ1-1; 10 bases line up with TRBD1. The CDR3 is made up of 15 amino acids. Germline assignment: CDR1 MGHDK and CDR2 SYGVNS. V gave up 7 bases and J gave up 4 bases; unmatched junction bases: 9. The CDR3 protein is CASNPDRGRVTEAFF. The CDR3 DNA reads as TGTGCCAGCAATCCAGACAGGGGGCGCGTCACTGAAGCTTTCTTT.

V is TRBV7-9 and J is TRBJ2-1, with D possibly matching TRBD2 (6 bases). CDR3 length equals 14 residues. In germline, CDR1 is SEHNR, CDR2 FQNEAQ (reference sequence). V shed 1 base and J shed 7 bases, with 11 bases lying between them. The CDR3 DNA sequence: TGTGCCAGCAGCTTAGGCGGGACTTTGAATGAGCAGTTCTTC. This encodes CASSLGGTLNEQFF.

This chain connects TRBV18 to TRBJ2-4; TRBD2 aligns across 10 bases. From germline, CDR1 is KGHSH and CDR2 LQKENI. The CDR3 spans 14 residues. The J segment lost 11 bases and the V segment lost 0 bases, leaving 4 bases of the junction unmatched. DNA for the CDR3: TGTGCCAGCTCACCACCGTCTAGCGGGAGCGTTCAGTACTTC. Its translation: CASSPPSSGSVQYF.

The chain is built from TRBV9 and TRBJ2-7; TRBD2 aligns across 10 bases. Germline lookup yields CDR1 SGDLS and CDR2 YYNGEE. The CDR3 spans 15 residues. V was clipped by 0 bases and J by 3 bases; unmatched bases: 3. The CDR3 loop is CASSVDLAGDYEQYF. Here the CDR3 DNA reads TGTGCCAGCAGCGTAGACCTAGCGGGAGACTACGAGCAGTACTTC.

The V gene is TRBV7-6, the J gene TRBJ1-1; D is possibly TRBD1 (6 bases). This CDR3 contains 14 residues. V was shortened by 3 bases and J by 0 bases, with 8 bases between the two germline ends. CDR1 and CDR2 from the germline V gene are SGHVS and FNYEAQ. CDR3 amino acids: CASSLGTLNTEAFF. CDR3 bases: TGTGCCAGCAGCTTGGGGACATTGAACACTGAAGCTTTCTTT.

CDR3 bases: TGTGCCAGCAGCTTAGATGGACAGGGGGCTGCTAATGAGCAGTTCTTC. It encodes CASSLDGQGAANEQFF. The genes are TRBV11-3 and TRBJ2-1; the match to TRBD1 covers 11 bases. CDR3 length equals 16 residues. Germline trimming cut 0 bases from V and 7 bases from J; bases unmatched to any gene: 5. From germline, CDR1 is SGHNT and CDR2 YENEEA.

The rearrangement links TRBV6-6 to TRBJ2-1; D is perhaps TRBD2 (5 bases). V shed 4 bases and J shed 5 bases, with 9 bases lying between them. Germline assignment: CDR1 MNHNY and CDR2 SVGAGI (reference sequence). The CDR3 is made up of 13 amino acids. The CDR3 bases are TGTGCCAGCAGTTTCCGGGATCACAATGAGCAGTTCTTC. This encodes CASSFRDHNEQFF.

The chain uses TRBV19 and TRBJ2-1; 13 nucleotides line up with TRBD2. Germline CDR1 and CDR2: LNHDA and SQIVND (reference sequence). With V trimmed by 6 bases and J by 6 bases, 5 bases remained unmatched. This CDR3 is 15 amino acids long. The CDR3 protein is CASRPGLAGLNEQFF. CDR3 nucleotide sequence: TGTGCCAGTAGGCCGGGACTAGCGGGGCTCAATGAGCAGTTCTTC.